One and the same sample provided the 25 T cell receptor beta chains below, sequenced in a study of early T cells in non-severe SARS-CoV-2 infection. TCRdb reanalysed the 5' RACE reads using MiXCR and keeps one entry per CDR3 protein. The sample lists about 49,000 distinct CDR3 sequences; over 3.5% were seen once. Specimen: whole blood. These receptors were collected from an adult who was a healthcare worker with PCR-confirmed SARS-CoV-2 infection or an uninfected control (not recorded which).

This clonotype was recorded many times. The chain uses TRBV20-1 and TRBJ1-4; 9 nucleotides match TRBD1. The CDR3 is 15 residues long. Trimming removed 0 bases from V and 7 bases from J; junction bases left unmatched: 6. Germline CDR1 reads DFQATT; CDR2 reads SNEGSKA (reference sequence). CDR3 residues: CSARDGGQGSEKLFF. CDR3 DNA: TGCAGTGCTAGAGATGGGGGACAGGGAAGTGAAAAACTGTTTTTT.

This clonotype was counted a few times. The chain employs TRBV20-1 and TRBJ2-7; maybe TRBD2 (5 bases). The ends were cut back, 3 bases at V and 2 bases at J, with 11 bases in the middle. Germline V gene lookup returns CDR1 DFQATT and CDR2 SNEGSKA (reference sequence). The length of the CDR3 is 13 residues. CDR3 sequence: CSASREGAYEQYF. Here the CDR3 DNA reads TGCAGTGCTAGTCGCGAGGGCGCCTACGAGCAGTACTTC.

The chain combines TRBV11-2 with TRBJ2-3, with 7 bases identical to TRBD2. In germline, CDR1 is SGHAT, CDR2 FQNNGV. The CDR3 is 16 residues long. Trimming took 2 bases from V and 4 from J; bases not matched to a gene: 9. The DNA for the CDR3 is TGTGCCAGCAGCTTATCGAGCGGGGCTTTGTCAGATACGCAGTATTTT. It yields the protein CASSLSSGALSDTQYF.

V gene TRBV30 combines with J gene TRBJ2-1; 7 bases line up with TRBD2. The CDR3 runs 15 residues. The V gene end was trimmed by 7 bases and the J gene end by 6 bases; junction bases not matched to a gene: 15. The germline V gene has CDR1 GTSNPN and CDR2 SVGIG (reference sequence). In DNA form, the CDR3 reads TGTGCCTCGTTCTTTCGTGCGGGAGTAGGCAATGAGCAGTTCTTC. Translated, it gives CASFFRAGVGNEQFF.

This clonotype was detected many times. This chain uses TRBV7-2 with TRBJ2-3; D is uncertain. Deletions cut 4 bases from V and 5 bases from J, with 13 bases between. Germline V lookup: CDR1 SGHTA, CDR2 FQGNSA. The CDR3 is 14 residues long. CDR3 nucleotides: TGTGCCAGCAGCTCCCGACCCGGGTTAGATACGCAGTATTTT. It is translated as CASSSRPGLDTQYF.

This clonotype was seen a single time. CDR3 nucleotide sequence: TGTGCCAGCCGCGCCGCTCACACGGGGGAGCAGTACTTC. Translating gives CASRAAHTGEQYF. This chain links TRBV7-8 with TRBJ2-7, with D possibly being TRBD2 (5 bases). Germline-derived CDR1 and CDR2 are SGHVS and FQNEAQ. This CDR3 contains 13 residues. Trimming removed 8 bases from V and 7 bases from J, with 18 bases in between.

The table lists this clonotype with many counts. This rearrangement joins TRBV2 to TRBJ1-5; TRBD1 might be the D (5 bases). V lost 4 bases, J lost 2 bases, and 9 bases lay in between. This CDR3 region has 14 residues. From germline, CDR1 is SNHLY and CDR2 FYNNEI. The CDR3 nucleotides read TGTGCCAGCAGTGCTGCACAGGGCAATCAGCCCCAGCATTTT. This translates into CASSAAQGNQPQHF. The full variable domain, completed using reference TRBV2 and TRBJ1-5, is EPEVTQTPSHQVTQMGQEVILRCVPISNHLYFYWYRQILGQKVEFLVSFYNNEISEKSEIFDDQFSVERPDGSNFTLKIRSTKLEDSAMYFCASSAAQGNQPQHFGDGTRLSIL.

This clonotype was seen ten or more times. The rearrangement uses TRBV7-2 and TRBJ2-7; TRBD1 agrees at 11 bases. There are 16 residues in the CDR3. V was pared by 0 bases and J by 6 bases, with 7 bases of the junction left unmatched. CDR1 and CDR2 (germline): SGHTA, FQGNSA. The CDR3 coding sequence is TGTGCCAGCAGCTTAGCCGTCGGACAGGGGGCTAGCGAGCAGTACTTC. Protein: CASSLAVGQGASEQYF.

This clonotype was counted at least ten times. The chain couples TRBV5-1 to TRBJ2-3; tentatively, D is TRBD1 (7 bases). V was clipped by 0 bases and J by 2 bases, with 13 bases between them. The germline V gene has CDR1 SGHRS and CDR2 YFSETQ. This CDR3 is 16 amino acids long. The CDR3 protein is CASSLDQGGYTDTQYF. The CDR3 bases are TGCGCCAGCAGCTTGGATCAGGGGGGATACACAGATACGCAGTATTTT.

This clonotype was observed a few times. The V gene is TRBV20-1, the J gene TRBJ2-1; 11 bases line up with TRBD2. CDR1 and CDR2 (germline): DFQATT, SNEGSKA (reference sequence). CDR3 length: 16 amino acids. V trimming: 3 bases; J trimming: 5 bases; junction bases outside the gene matches: 9. The CDR3 reads CSARSSGGISHNEQFF. The CDR3 coding sequence is TGCAGTGCTAGGTCTAGCGGGGGGATAAGCCACAATGAGCAGTTCTTC.

Ten or more counts support this clonotype. The V and J genes are TRBV20-1 and TRBJ1-5; 7 positions match TRBD1. Losses at the gene ends were 1 base for V and 3 bases for J; bases not matched to a gene: 6. The CDR3 has 15 residues. CDR1 and CDR2 (germline): DFQATT, SNEGSKA (reference sequence). CDR3 sequence reads: CSARARQGLNQPQHF. CDR3 bases: TGCAGTGCTAGAGCCCGACAGGGCCTCAATCAGCCCCAGCATTTT.

The sample holds many counts of this clonotype. The chain joins TRBV29-1 to TRBJ2-5; TRBD1 aligns across 7 bases. V was clipped by 6 bases and J by 7 bases; unmatched bases: 14. The CDR3 extends over 14 amino acids. CDR1 and CDR2 (germline): SQVTM, ANQGSEA. CDR3 nucleotide sequence: TGCAGCGTCATCCCCGGACAGGCATCCGCGACCCAGTACTTC. It is translated as CSVIPGQASATQYF.

This clonotype came up many times. The V and J genes are TRBV7-2 and TRBJ1-1; no reliable D call. Looked up from germline, CDR1 is SGHTA and CDR2 is FQGNSA. Between the trimmed V and J ends, which lost 2 bases and 4 bases, there was a span of 14 bases. The CDR3 covers 15 residues. The CDR3 region is CASSLFGGAGTEAFF. CDR3 DNA: TGTGCCAGCAGCTTATTTGGCGGAGCAGGCACTGAAGCTTTCTTT.

This clonotype was recorded many times. J is TRBJ2-1 and V is TRBV11-2, with D perhaps matching TRBD1 or TRBD2 (7 bases each). V was clipped by 5 bases and J by 4 bases, with 18 bases between them. Germline assignment: CDR1 SGHAT and CDR2 FQNNGV. The CDR3 is 16 residues long. The CDR3, as DNA: TGTGCCAGCAGCCCTCGGGGGGACAGATCTTACAATGAGCAGTTCTTC. It yields the protein CASSPRGDRSYNEQFF.

The table lists this clonotype with many counts. V and J are TRBV20-1 and TRBJ2-2; the D is unclear. The CDR3 sequence is 14 residues long. V lost 5 bases, J lost 3 bases, and 13 bases lay in between. Per germline, CDR1 DFQATT and CDR2 SNEGSKA (reference sequence). The CDR3 is CSAPDMDHTGELFF. Here the CDR3 DNA reads TGCAGTGCTCCAGACATGGACCACACCGGGGAGCTGTTTTTT.

This clonotype was observed at least ten times. The chain couples TRBV5-5 to TRBJ1-1; possible D gene TRBD1, 6 bases. The CDR3 extends over 14 amino acids. The germline CDR1 and CDR2 sequences are SGHKS and YYEKEE (reference sequence). The V end lost 0 bases, the J end lost 4 bases, and 10 bases lay between the germline ends. The chain's CDR3 is CASSLARGTTEAFF. DNA of the CDR3: TGTGCCAGCAGCTTGGCCAGGGGCACCACTGAAGCTTTCTTT.

The chain carries TRBV10-3 and TRBJ2-1; D may be TRBD1 (6 bases). V lost 7 bases and J lost 6, with 10 bases in between. Per germline, CDR1 ENHRY and CDR2 SYGVKD. The CDR3 runs 12 residues. CDR3 region: CAIKQGGNEQFF. The CDR3 region has the DNA TGTGCCATCAAACAGGGTGGCAATGAGCAGTTCTTC.

This sequence joins TRBV3-1 and TRBJ1-2; TRBD1 matches 11 bases. The CDR3 consists of 15 residues. V shed 4 bases, J shed 7 bases, and the junction held 8 bases outside the gene matches. CDR1 LGHDT and CDR2 YNNKEL come from the germline V gene (reference sequence). The DNA of the CDR3 is TGTGCCAGCAGCCCGACCCGGACAGGGGGCTTTGGCTACACCTTC. It is translated as CASSPTRTGGFGYTF.

This CDR3 is CASSPPKWKTQYF. CDR3 sequence (DNA): TGCGCCAGCAGTCCCCCAAAGTGGAAGACCCAGTACTTC. The V gene is TRBV23-1, the J gene TRBJ2-5; D gene unclear. TRBV23-1 is sorted into the ORF group, with uncertain function. Trimming took off 4 bases at V and 6 bases at J, with 12 bases between the two ends. This CDR3 comprises 13 residues.

As regards this clonotype: The conserved phenylalanine or tryptophan is not found at the CDR3 terminus, so this likely reflects a read error. The J gene is TRBJ1-1, the V gene TRBV5-1; D not resolved. Trimming pared 0 bases from V and 0 bases from J, leaving 9 bases between. Germline V gives CDR1 SGHRS, CDR2 YFSETQ. The CDR3 extends over 15 amino acids. The CDR3 loop is CASSLGYQMNTEAFY. The DNA for the CDR3 is TGCGCCAGCAGCTTGGGTTACCAGATGAACACTGAAGCTTTCTAT.

There are many counts of this clonotype. The CDR3 protein is CASSDTGTGYEQYF. CDR3 nucleotides: TGTGCCAGCAGCGACACCGGGACAGGCTACGAGCAGTACTTC. V gene TRBV9 combines with J gene TRBJ2-7, with TRBD1 matching over 8 bases. The J segment lost 3 bases and the V segment lost 3 bases, leaving 5 bases of the junction unmatched. The germline V gene has CDR1 SGDLS and CDR2 YYNGEE. The CDR3 runs to 14 residues.

This clonotype was detected many times. The chain links TRBV7-9 to TRBJ1-1; a weak D match, TRBD1 (5 bases). The CDR3 spans 13 residues. CDR1 SEHNR and CDR2 FQNEAQ come from the germline V gene (reference sequence). V was cut by 5 bases and J by 3 bases, with 10 bases left in between. This chain's CDR3 is CASSPTGDTEAFF. CDR3 coding DNA: TGTGCCAGCAGCCCCACGGGGGACACTGAAGCTTTCTTT.

The table lists this clonotype with many counts. The chain uses TRBV19 and TRBJ1-2; no firm D call. CDR3 length: 15 residues. V dropped 10 bases and J dropped 2 bases, with 20 bases sitting between them. The germline gives CDR1 LNHDA, CDR2 SQIVND (reference sequence). For the CDR3, the DNA is TGTGCCACCCAGAGAAATGGGCGTACCAACTATGGCTACACCTTC. This gives the protein CATQRNGRTNYGYTF.

This clonotype has ten or more counts. The gene calls are TRBV5-6 and TRBJ1-5, with TRBD1 as a possible D gene (6 bases). Trimming took 0 bases from V and 5 from J, leaving 12 bases between them. Germline V gene lookup returns CDR1 SGHDT and CDR2 YYEEEE. CDR3 length: 15 residues. CDR3 bases: TGTGCCAGCAGCTTGGGCAGGGGCAGTCATCAGCCCCAGCATTTT. Protein: CASSLGRGSHQPQHF.

This clonotype was detected many times. The chain employs TRBV19 and TRBJ2-1; the D gene could be TRBD1 or TRBD2 (5 bases each). V dropped 3 bases and J dropped 7 bases, with 13 bases sitting between them. The germline V gene has CDR1 LNHDA and CDR2 SQIVND (reference sequence). The CDR3 spans 14 residues. The CDR3 reads CASSIGALGNEQFF. In DNA, the CDR3 is TGTGCCAGTAGTATCGGGGCCCTAGGGAATGAGCAGTTCTTC.